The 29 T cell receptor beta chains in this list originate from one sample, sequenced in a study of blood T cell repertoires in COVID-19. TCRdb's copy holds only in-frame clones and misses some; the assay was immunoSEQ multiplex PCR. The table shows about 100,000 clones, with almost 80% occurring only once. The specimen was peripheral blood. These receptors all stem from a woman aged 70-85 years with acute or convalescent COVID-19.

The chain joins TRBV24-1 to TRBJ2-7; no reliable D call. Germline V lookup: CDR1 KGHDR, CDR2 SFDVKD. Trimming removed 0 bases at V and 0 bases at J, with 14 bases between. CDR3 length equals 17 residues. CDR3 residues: CATSDLWYQWSSYEQYF. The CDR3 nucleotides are TGTGCCACCAGTGATTTGTGGTACCAGTGGAGCTCCTACGAGCAGTACTTC.

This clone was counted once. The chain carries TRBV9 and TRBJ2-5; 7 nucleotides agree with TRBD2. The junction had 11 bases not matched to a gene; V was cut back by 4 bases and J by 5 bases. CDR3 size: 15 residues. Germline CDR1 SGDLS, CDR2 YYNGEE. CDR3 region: CASSWKAGFKETQYF. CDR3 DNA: TGTGCCAGCAGCTGGAAAGCGGGGTTCAAGGAGACCCAGTACTTC.

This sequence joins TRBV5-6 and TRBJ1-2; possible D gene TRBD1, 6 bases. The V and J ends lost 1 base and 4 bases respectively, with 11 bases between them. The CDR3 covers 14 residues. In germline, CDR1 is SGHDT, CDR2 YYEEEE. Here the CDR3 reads CASSLQGLFYGYTF. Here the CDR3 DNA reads TGTGCCAGCAGCTTGCAGGGGCTTTTCTATGGCTACACCTTC. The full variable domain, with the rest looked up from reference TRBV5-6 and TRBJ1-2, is DAGVTQSPTHLIKTRGQQVTLRCSPKSGHDTVSWYQQALGQGPQFIFQYYEEEERQRGNFPDRFSGHQFPNYSSELNVNALLLGDSALYLCASSLQGLFYGYTFGSGTRLTVV.

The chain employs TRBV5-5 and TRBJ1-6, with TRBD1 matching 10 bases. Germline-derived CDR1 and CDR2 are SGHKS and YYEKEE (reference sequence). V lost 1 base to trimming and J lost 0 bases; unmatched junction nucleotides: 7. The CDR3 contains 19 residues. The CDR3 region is CASSLLGQGTGSYNSPLHF. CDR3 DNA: TGTGCCAGCAGCTTGCTGGGACAGGGGACGGGCTCCTATAATTCACCCCTCCACTTT.

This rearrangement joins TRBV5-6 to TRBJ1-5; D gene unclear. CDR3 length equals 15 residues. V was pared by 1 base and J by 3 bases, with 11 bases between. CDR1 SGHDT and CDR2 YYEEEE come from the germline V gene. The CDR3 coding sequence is TGTGCCAGCAGCTTGAGAGGGTTTGACAATCAGCCCCAGCATTTT. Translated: CASSLRGFDNQPQHF.

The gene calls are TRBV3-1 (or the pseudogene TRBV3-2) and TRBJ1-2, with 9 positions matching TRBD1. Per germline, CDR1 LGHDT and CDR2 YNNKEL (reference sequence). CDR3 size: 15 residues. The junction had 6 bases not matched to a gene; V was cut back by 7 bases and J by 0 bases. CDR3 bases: TGTGCCAGCAACTCCGGGACAGGGACTAACTATGGCTACACCTTC. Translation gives CASNSGTGTNYGYTF.

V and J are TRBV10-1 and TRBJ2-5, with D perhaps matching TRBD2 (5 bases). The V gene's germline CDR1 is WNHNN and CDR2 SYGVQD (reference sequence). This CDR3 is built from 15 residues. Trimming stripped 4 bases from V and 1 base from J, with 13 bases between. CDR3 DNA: TGCGCCAGCAGTGCCGCTCGGGGTCCCCAAGAGACCCAGTACTTC. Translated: CASSAARGPQETQYF.

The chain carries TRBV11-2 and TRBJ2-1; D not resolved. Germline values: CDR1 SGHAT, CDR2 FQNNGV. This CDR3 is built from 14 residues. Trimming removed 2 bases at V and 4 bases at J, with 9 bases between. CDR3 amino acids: CASSLTSVYNEQFF. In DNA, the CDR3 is TGTGCCAGCAGCTTAACGTCGGTTTACAATGAGCAGTTCTTC.

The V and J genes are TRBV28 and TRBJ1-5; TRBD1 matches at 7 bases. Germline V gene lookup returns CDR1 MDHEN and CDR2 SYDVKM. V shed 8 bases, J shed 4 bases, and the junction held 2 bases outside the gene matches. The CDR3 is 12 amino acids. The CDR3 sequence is CASGTVNQPQHF. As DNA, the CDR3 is TGTGCCAGCGGGACAGTGAATCAGCCCCAGCATTTT.

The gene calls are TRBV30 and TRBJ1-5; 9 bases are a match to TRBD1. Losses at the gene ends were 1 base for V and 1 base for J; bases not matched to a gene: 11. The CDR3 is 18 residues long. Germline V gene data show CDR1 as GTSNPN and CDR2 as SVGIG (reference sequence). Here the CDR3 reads CAWSALRTGVGSNQPQHF. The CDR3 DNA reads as TGTGCCTGGAGTGCCCTTAGGACAGGGGTAGGGAGCAATCAGCCCCAGCATTTT.

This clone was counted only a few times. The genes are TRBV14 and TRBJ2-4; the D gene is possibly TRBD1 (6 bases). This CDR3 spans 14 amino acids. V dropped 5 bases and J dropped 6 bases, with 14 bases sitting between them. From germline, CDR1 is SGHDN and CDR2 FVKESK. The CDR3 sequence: CASSLQGGPNIQYF. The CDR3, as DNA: TGTGCCAGCAGCTTACAGGGTGGCCCAAACATTCAGTACTTC.

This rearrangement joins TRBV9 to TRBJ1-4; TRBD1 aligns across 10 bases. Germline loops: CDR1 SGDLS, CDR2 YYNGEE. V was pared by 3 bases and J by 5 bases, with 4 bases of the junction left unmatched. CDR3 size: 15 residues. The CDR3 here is CASSGPGQGNEKLFF. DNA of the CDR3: TGTGCCAGCAGCGGTCCGGGACAGGGGAATGAAAAACTGTTTTTT.

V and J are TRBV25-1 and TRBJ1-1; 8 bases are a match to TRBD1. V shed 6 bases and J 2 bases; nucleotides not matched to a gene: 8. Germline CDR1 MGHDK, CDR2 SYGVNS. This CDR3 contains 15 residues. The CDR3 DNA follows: TGTGCCAGCAGAATCCAGGGACAGGTCAACACTGAAGCTTTCTTT. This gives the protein CASRIQGQVNTEAFF. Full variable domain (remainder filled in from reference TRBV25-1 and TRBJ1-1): EADIYQTPRYLVIGTGKKITLECSQTMGHDKMYWYQQDPGMELHLIHYSYGVNSTEKGDLSSESTVSRIRTEHFPLTLESARPSHTSQYLCASRIQGQVNTEAFFGQGTRLTVV.

CDR3: CASSLTGGMSQAKNIQYF. The CDR3 nucleotides read TGTGCCAGCAGCCTCACAGGGGGCATGTCTCAGGCCAAAAACATTCAGTACTTC. The chain has TRBV3-1 (or the pseudogene TRBV3-2) and TRBJ2-4; TRBD1 matches at 9 bases. The V gene's germline CDR1 is LGHDT and CDR2 YNNKEL (reference sequence). V lost 4 bases to trimming and J lost 1 base; unmatched junction nucleotides: 11. The length of the CDR3 is 18 residues.

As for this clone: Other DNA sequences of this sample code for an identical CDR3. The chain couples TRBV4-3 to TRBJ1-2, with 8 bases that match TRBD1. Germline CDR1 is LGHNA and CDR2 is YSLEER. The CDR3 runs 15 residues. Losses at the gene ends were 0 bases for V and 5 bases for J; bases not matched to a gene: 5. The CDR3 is CASSQDPQGAYGYTF. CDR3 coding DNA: TGCGCCAGCAGCCAAGATCCCCAGGGGGCGTATGGCTACACCTTC.

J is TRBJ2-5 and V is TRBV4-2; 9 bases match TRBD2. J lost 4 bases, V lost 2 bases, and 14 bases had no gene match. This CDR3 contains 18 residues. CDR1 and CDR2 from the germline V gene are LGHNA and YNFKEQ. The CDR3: CASSQSHLAGAGRETQYF. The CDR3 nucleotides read TGTGCCAGCAGCCAATCCCACTTAGCGGGGGCGGGGAGAGAGACCCAGTACTTC.

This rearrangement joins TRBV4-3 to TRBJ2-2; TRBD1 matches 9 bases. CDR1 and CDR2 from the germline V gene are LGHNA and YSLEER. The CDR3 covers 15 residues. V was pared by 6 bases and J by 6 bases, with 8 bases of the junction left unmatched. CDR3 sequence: CASSIRDREAGELFF. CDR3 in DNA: TGCGCCAGCAGTATACGGGACAGGGAAGCCGGGGAGCTGTTTTTT.

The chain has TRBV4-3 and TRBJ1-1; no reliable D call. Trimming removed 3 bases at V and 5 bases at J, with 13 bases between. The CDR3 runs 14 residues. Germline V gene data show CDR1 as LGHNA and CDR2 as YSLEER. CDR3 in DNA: TGCGCCAGCAGCCATGATTTAGGAGGGACTGAAGCTTTCTTT. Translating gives CASSHDLGGTEAFF.

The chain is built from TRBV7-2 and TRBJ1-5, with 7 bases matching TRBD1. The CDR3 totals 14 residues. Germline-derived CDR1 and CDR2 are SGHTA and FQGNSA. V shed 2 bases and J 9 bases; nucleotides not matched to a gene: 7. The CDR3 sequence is CASSLRGGFVPQHF. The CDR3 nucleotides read TGTGCCAGCAGCTTAAGAGGGGGCTTCGTGCCCCAGCATTTT. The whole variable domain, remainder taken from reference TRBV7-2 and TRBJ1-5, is GAGVSQSPSNKVTEKGKDVELRCDPISGHTALYWYRQSLGQGLEFLIYFQGNSAPDKSGLPSDRFSAERTGGSVSTLTIQRTQQEDSAVYLCASSLRGGFVPQHFGDGTRLSIL.

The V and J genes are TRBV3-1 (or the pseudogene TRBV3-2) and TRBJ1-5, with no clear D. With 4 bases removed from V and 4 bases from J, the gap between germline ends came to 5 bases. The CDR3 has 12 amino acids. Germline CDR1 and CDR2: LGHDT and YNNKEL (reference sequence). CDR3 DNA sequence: TGTGCCAGCAGCCTAGCTAATCAGCCCCAGCATTTT. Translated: CASSLANQPQHF.

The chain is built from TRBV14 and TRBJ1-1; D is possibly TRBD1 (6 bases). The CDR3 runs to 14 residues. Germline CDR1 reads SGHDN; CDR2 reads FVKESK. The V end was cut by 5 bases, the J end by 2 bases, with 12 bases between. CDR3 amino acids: CASSLQGLNTEAFF. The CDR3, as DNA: TGTGCCAGCAGCTTACAGGGTTTAAACACTGAAGCTTTCTTT.

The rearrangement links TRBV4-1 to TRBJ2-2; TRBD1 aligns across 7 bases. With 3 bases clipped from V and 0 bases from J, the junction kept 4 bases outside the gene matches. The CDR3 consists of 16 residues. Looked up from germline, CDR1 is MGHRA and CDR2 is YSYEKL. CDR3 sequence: CASSQFDRANTGELFF. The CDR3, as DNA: TGCGCCAGCAGCCAGTTCGACAGGGCGAACACCGGGGAGCTGTTTTTT.

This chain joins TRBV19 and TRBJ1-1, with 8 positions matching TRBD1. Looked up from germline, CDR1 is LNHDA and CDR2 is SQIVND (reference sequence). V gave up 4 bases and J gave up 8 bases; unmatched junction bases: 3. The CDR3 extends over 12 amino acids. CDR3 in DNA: TGTGCCAGTAGTAGCAGGGGGCGGGAAGCTTTCTTT. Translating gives CASSSRGREAFF.

The CDR3 sequence: CASSLGGQRNEQFF. Here the CDR3 DNA reads TGTGCCAGCAGCTTAGGGGGACAGAGGAATGAGCAGTTCTTC. V and J are TRBV11-3 and TRBJ2-1; TRBD1 agrees at 7 bases. The V gene end was trimmed by 1 base and the J gene end by 7 bases; junction bases not matched to a gene: 4. From germline, CDR1 is SGHNT and CDR2 YENEEA. The CDR3 totals 14 residues. Variable domain in full (rest from reference TRBV11-3 and TRBJ2-1): EAGVVQSPRYKIIEKKQPVAFWCNPISGHNTLYWYLQNLGQGPELLIRYENEEAVDDSQLPKDRFSAERLKGVDSTLKIQPAELGDSAVYLCASSLGGQRNEQFFGPGTRLTVL.

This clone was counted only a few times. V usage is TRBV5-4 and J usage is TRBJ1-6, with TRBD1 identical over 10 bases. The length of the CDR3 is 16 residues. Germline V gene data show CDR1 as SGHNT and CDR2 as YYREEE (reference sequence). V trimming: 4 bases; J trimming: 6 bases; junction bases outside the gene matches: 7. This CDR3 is CASSGWDRGPNSPLHF. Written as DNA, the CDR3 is TGTGCCAGCAGCGGGTGGGACAGGGGTCCTAATTCACCCCTCCACTTT. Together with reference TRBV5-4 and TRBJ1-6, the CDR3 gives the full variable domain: ETGVTQSPTHLIKTRGQQVTLRCSSQSGHNTVSWYQQALGQGPQFIFQYYREEENGRGNFPPRFSGLQFPNYSSELNVNALELDDSALYLCASSGWDRGPNSPLHFGNGTRLTVT.

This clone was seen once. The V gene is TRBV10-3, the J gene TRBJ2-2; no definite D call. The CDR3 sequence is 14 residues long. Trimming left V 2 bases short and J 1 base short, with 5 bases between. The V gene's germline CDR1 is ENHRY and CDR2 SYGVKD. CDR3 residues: CAISEPQNTGELFF. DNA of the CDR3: TGTGCCATCAGTGAGCCCCAGAACACCGGGGAGCTGTTTTTT.

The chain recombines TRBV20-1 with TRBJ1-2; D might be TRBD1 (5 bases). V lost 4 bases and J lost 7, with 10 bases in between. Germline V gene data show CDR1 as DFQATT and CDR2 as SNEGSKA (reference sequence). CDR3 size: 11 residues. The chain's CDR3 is CSAKGGGGYTF. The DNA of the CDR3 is TGCAGTGCTAAGGGCGGGGGTGGCTACACCTTC.

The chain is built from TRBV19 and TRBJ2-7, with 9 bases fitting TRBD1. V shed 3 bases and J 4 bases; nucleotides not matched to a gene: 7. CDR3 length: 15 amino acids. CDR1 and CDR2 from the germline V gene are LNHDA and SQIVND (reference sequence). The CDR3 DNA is TGTGCCAGTAGTATTTGGACAGGGGCGACTTACGAGCAGTACTTC. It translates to CASSIWTGATYEQYF.

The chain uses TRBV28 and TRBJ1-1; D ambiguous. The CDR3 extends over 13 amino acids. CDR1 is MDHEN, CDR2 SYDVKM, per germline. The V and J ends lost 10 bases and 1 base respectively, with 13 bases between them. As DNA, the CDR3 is TGTGCCACACACAAATCGGGGAACACTGAAGCTTTCTTT. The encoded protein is CATHKSGNTEAFF.